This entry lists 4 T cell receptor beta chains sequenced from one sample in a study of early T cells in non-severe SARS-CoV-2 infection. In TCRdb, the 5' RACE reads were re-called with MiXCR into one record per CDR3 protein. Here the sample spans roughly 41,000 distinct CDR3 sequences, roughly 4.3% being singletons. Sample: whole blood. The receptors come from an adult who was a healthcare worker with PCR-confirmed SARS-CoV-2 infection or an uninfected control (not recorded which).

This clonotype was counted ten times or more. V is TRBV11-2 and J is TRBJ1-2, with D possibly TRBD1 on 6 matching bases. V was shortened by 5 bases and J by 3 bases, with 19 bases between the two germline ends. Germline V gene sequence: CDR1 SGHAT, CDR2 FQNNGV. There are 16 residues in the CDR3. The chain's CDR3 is CASSPELTPGDYGYTF. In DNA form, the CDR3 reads TGTGCCAGCAGCCCAGAATTAACCCCAGGGGACTATGGCTACACCTTC.

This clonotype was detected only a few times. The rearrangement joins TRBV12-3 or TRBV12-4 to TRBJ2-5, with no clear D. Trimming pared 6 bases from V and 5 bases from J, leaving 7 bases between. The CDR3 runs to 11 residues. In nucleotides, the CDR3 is TGTGCCAGCAGCCAGAGGGAGACCCAGTACTTC. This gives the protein CASSQRETQYF.

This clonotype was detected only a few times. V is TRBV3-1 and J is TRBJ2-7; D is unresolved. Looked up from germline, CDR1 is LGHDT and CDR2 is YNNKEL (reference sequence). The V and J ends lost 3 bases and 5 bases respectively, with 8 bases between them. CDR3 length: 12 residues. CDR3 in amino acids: CASSHLSHEQYF. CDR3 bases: TGTGCCAGCAGCCATCTGAGCCACGAGCAGTACTTC.

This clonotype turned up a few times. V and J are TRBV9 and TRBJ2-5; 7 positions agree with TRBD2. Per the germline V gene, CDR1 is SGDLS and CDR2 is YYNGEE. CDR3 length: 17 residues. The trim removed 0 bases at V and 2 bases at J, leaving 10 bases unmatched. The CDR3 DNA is TGTGCCAGCAGCGTAGGTTCTAACGGGGGGTTGCAAGAGACCCAGTACTTC. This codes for CASSVGSNGGLQETQYF.